The rows below give T cell receptor beta chains drawn from one sample of a study of blood T cell repertoires in COVID-19. TCRdb's table, derived via immunoSEQ multiplex PCR, lists solely in-frame clones and lacks some. In the table there are some 340,000 clones, around 83% of which are singletons. The sequenced sample consisted of peripheral blood. The receptors were gathered from a man aged 30-40 years with active or convalescent COVID-19. CDR3s include the opening cysteine and the closing phenylalanine or tryptophan. D genes are given only for firm matches. Not all rows give a size; the values are once, few, many and, for expanded clones, a class.

clone_size	v_call	d_call	j_call	cdr3_aa	cdr3_nt
.	TRBV9	TRBD1	TRBJ2-7	CASSVNRGSEQYF	TGTGCCAGCAGCGTAAACAGGGGATCCGAGCAGTACTTC
.	TRBV24-1	.	TRBJ2-7	CATSETDYEQYF	TGTGCCACCAGTGAGACTGACTACGAGCAGTACTTC
.	TRBV19	.	TRBJ2-1	CATGVFGSYNEQFF	TGTGCCACGGGGGTCTTTGGCTCCTACAATGAGCAGTTCTTC
.	TRBV20-1	.	TRBJ2-7	CSARDFNAYEQYF	TGCAGTGCTCGTGACTTTAATGCCTACGAGCAGTACTTC
.	TRBV7-9	.	TRBJ1-2	CASSLAHGGAYGYTF	TGTGCCAGCAGCTTAGCGCACGGAGGCGCCTATGGCTACACCTTC
once	TRBV4-3	.	TRBJ1-1	CASSHNREDLSRAFF	TGCGCCAGCAGCCATAATAGGGAGGATTTGAGCAGAGCTTTCTTT
.	TRBV12-2	.	TRBJ2-2	CASRRGLAGGQGTGELFF	TGTGCAAGTCGCCGTGGACTAGCGGGAGGCCAGGGCACCGGGGAGCTGTTTTTT
.	TRBV3-1/TRBV3-2	.	TRBJ2-7	CASSQVDPIHEQYF	TGTGCCAGCAGCCAAGTTGATCCTATCCACGAGCAGTACTTC
.	TRBV7-7	.	TRBJ1-4	CASTKKGGTSEKLFF	TGTGCCAGCACCAAAAAGGGGGGGACCAGTGAAAAACTGTTTTTT
.	TRBV29-1	TRBD2	TRBJ2-5	CSVEGGLAGLETQYF	TGCAGCGTTGAAGGGGGACTAGCCGGCTTAGAGACCCAGTACTTC
.	TRBV11-3	.	TRBJ2-3	CASSLPQRNRDTQYF	TGTGCCAGCAGCTTACCCCAGCGAAATCGAGATACGCAGTATTTT
.	TRBV10-3	TRBD1	TRBJ1-2	CAISDLGDRDHYGYTF	TGTGCCATCAGTGATTTAGGGGACAGAGATCACTATGGCTACACCTTC
.	TRBV5-1	.	TRBJ2-3	CASSSWYGVQVKGTDTQYF	TGCGCCAGCAGCTCATGGTACGGGGTCCAGGTCAAGGGCACAGATACGCAGTATTTT
.	TRBV2	TRBD1	TRBJ2-3	CASSPPPRTGANTQYF	TGTGCCAGCAGTCCTCCCCCGCGGACAGGGGCAAATACGCAGTATTTT